The clone carrying this T cell receptor (beta chain) has a single count. What it binds is not known. This entry comes from a study of shared clonotypes between healthy human individuals. Study observations and caveats: Sequencing depth was expected to influence donor clonotype sharing.

Profiled with immunoSEQ multiplex PCR; TCRdb holds only in-frame clones, not every one. Of fewer than 2.5 million clones in the sample, 80% to 95% are singletons; the top ten hold approximately 0.37%. This CDR3 region has 14 residues. Germline V lookup: CDR1 MRHNA, CDR2 SNTAGT. V was trimmed by 5 bases and J by 6 bases, leaving 15 bases between them. The genes are TRBV6-4 and TRBJ2-3; weak D call: TRBD1 (6 bases). Sample: naive CD4+ T cells from PBMCs. Subset: CD45RA+ positively selected. This clonotype originated in a young man in good health. Some clones in this sample may be carry-over from other donors' samples. The CDR3 DNA reads TGTGCCAGCAGTTTTGGCAGGGGAGCGGATACGCAGTATTTT. Its translation is CASSFGRGADTQYF.